This TCR beta chain was profiled in a study of shared clonotypes between healthy human individuals. Broader study findings: Shared across a handful of donors were around 5% of the naive CD4 clonotypes. Among donors, sharing of clonotypes was expected to be affected by sequencing depth.

Concerning this clone: The antigen is unknown.

Germline V gene lookup returns CDR1 SGDLS and CDR2 YYNGEE. The CDR3 is 15 amino acids. The V and J ends lost 2 bases and 6 bases, in that order; junction bases with no gene match: 4. Subsets obtained from CD4+ cells comprised CD45RA+ naive and CD45RA-negative memory cells. Assay execution took place at the deep level. Produced via immunoSEQ multiplex PCR; TCRdb's table is partial and in-frame only. The table has a few million clones, nearly 97% seen once; the top ten hold around 0.13%. The clonotype originates from a man younger than 35 in good health. J is TRBJ2-1 and V is TRBV9, with TRBD2 matching 11 bases. Specimen: naive CD4+ T cells sorted from blood. As for subset: CD45RA+ positively selected. The CDR3 region has the DNA TGTGCCAGCAGCGTCACTAGCGGGAGATCCAATGAGCAGTTCTTC. It encodes CASSVTSGRSNEQFF.